These 14 T cell receptor beta chains came from one sample sequenced in a study of blood T cells in healthy people across ages (dated by TCRdb to between 2015 and 2017). Libraries were made using 5' RACE. Data came from an Illumina HiSeq 2500. The second PCR ran for about 6 to 11 cycles and used a J-beta primer mix along with a sample-barcoded 5' primer. TCRdb handled the public reads itself, with Q25 trimming in fastp and clone calling in MiXCR, and kept productive beta chains. Each entry merges the rows of one CDR3 protein and shows their most common DNA and genes. The sample records about 1.6 million distinct CDR3 sequences, roughly 30% of which are singletons. Of the sample, 11% is held by the ten largest clones. The sequencing input was blood. These receptors originate from a woman in her 30s in good health.

The chain is built from TRBV3-1 and TRBJ2-3; possibly TRBD2 for D (7 bases). Germline V CDR1 and CDR2: LGHDT, YNNKEL (reference sequence). V was cut by 3 bases and J by 7 bases, with 17 bases left in between. CDR3 length: 15 residues. For the CDR3, the DNA is TGTGCCAGCAGCCACCTCGGGGGGCAGCGCAATACGCAGTATTTT. It specifies CASSHLGGQRNTQYF.

As to this clonotype: This sequence may be a read error, since a much larger clone differs from it by one base. The final CDR3 position lacks the conserved phenylalanine or tryptophan, pointing to a likely read error. The rearrangement uses TRBV4-1 and TRBJ2-1; tentatively, D is TRBD1 or TRBD2 (5 bases each). Per the germline V gene, CDR1 is MGHRA and CDR2 is YSYEKL. The CDR3 is 13 residues long. The V end was cut by 0 bases, the J end by 7 bases, with 7 bases between. The CDR3 DNA is TGCGCCAGCAGCCAAGACAGGGAGAATGAGCAGTTCTTG. This sequence encodes CASSQDRENEQFL.

In its sample, this clonotype was seen many times. The junction and the germline gene differ at one end; a read error may be behind it. V and J are TRBV5-1 and TRBJ1-1; perhaps TRBD1 as D (5 bases). The CDR3 loop spans 13 amino acids. Germline values: CDR1 SGHRS, CDR2 YFSETQ. The CDR3, as DNA: TGTGCCAGCTCACTGGACACCAACACTGAAGCTTTCTTT. This translates into CASSLDTNTEAFF.

A few counts support this clonotype. This chain links TRBV6-5 with TRBJ2-5; D may be TRBD1 or TRBD2 (6 bases each). CDR1 is MNHEY and CDR2 is SVGAGI in the germline V gene. There are 15 residues in the CDR3. V was shortened by 4 bases and J by 5 bases, with 17 bases between the two germline ends. The CDR3 loop is CASSSHGGKGETQYF. CDR3 DNA sequence: TGTGCCAGCAGTTCCCACGGGGGCAAGGGGGAGACCCAGTACTTC.

J is TRBJ2-6 and V is TRBV7-9; the D gene could be TRBD1 or TRBD2 (5 bases each). In germline, CDR1 is SEHNR, CDR2 FQNEAQ (reference sequence). The length of the CDR3 is 20 residues. Trimming took 1 base from V and 0 from J, leaving 19 bases between them. The CDR3 loop is CASSLVAGLGALSGANVLTF. The CDR3 bases are TGTGCCAGCAGCTTAGTTGCGGGTTTAGGGGCTCTCTCTGGGGCCAACGTCCTGACTTTC.

The rearrangement uses TRBV20-1 and TRBJ1-2, with D possibly TRBD1 on 6 matching bases. The ends were cut back, 4 bases at V and 7 bases at J, with 16 bases in the middle. Looked up from germline, CDR1 is DFQATT and CDR2 is SNEGSKA (reference sequence). The CDR3 has 13 amino acids. In DNA, the CDR3 is TGCAGTGCTACCCCTACAGGGAAAAGTGGCTACACCTTC. The encoded protein is CSATPTGKSGYTF.

This sequence joins TRBV29-1 and TRBJ1-2; TRBD1 matches 7 bases. This CDR3 region has 12 residues. The junction had 8 bases not matched to a gene; V was cut back by 6 bases and J by 7 bases. The V gene's germline CDR1 is SQVTM and CDR2 ANQGSEA. CDR3 region: CSVHRGKSGYTF. The CDR3 DNA is TGCAGCGTCCACAGGGGTAAGAGTGGCTACACCTTC.

This clonotype was observed many times. The chain employs TRBV29-1 and TRBJ2-1, with 8 positions matching TRBD2. V lost 7 bases to trimming and J lost 8 bases; unmatched junction nucleotides: 13. The germline gives CDR1 SQVTM, CDR2 ANQGSEA. This CDR3 is 14 amino acids long. The CDR3 protein is CSGLGAGDWDEQFF. The CDR3 coding sequence is TGCAGCGGTCTAGGAGCGGGAGACTGGGATGAGCAGTTCTTC.

This sequence joins TRBV25-1 and TRBJ2-2; 9 bases agree with TRBD1. V lost 5 bases, J lost 7 bases, and 8 bases stayed unmatched. Germline CDR1 reads MGHDK; CDR2 reads SYGVNS. This CDR3 is built from 15 residues. The CDR3 here is CASSSGQGIRGELFF. The CDR3 DNA reads as TGTGCCAGCAGTTCCGGACAGGGGATCCGCGGGGAGCTGTTTTTT.

This chain connects TRBV2 to TRBJ2-3; no firm D call. Trimming left V 4 bases short and J 6 bases short, with 14 bases between. In germline, CDR1 is SNHLY, CDR2 FYNNEI. This CDR3 spans 14 amino acids. This chain's CDR3 is CASSVGRTGDTQYF. The CDR3 DNA is TGTGCCAGCAGTGTGGGTCGGACGGGCGATACGCAGTATTTT.

The rearrangement joins TRBV6-1 to TRBJ1-2, with D hard to call. The V gene's germline CDR1 is MNHNS and CDR2 SASEGT. This CDR3 is built from 14 residues. Between the trimmed V and J ends, which lost 3 bases and 5 bases, there was a span of 13 bases. In DNA form, the CDR3 reads TGTGCCAGCAGTGAGGACCATTCCCCGTATGGCTACACCTTC. Translated: CASSEDHSPYGYTF.

The genes are TRBV7-3 and TRBJ2-7; TRBD1 is a possible D gene (6 bases). This CDR3 has 13 amino acids. Trimming cost V 5 bases and J 6 bases, with 14 bases left between them. Germline V gene data show CDR1 as SGHTA and CDR2 as FQGTGA. The CDR3 DNA reads as TGTGCCAGCAGCCCCGATAGCAGGGGCGAGCAGTACTTC. Its translation: CASSPDSRGEQYF.

This chain joins TRBV6-1 and TRBJ2-7; 10 nucleotides align to TRBD1. The J segment lost 3 bases and the V segment lost 3 bases, leaving 2 bases of the junction unmatched. The CDR3 sequence is 14 residues long. Germline CDR1 is MNHNS and CDR2 is SASEGT. The chain's CDR3 is CASSEWDRGYEQYF. The CDR3 nucleotides read TGTGCCAGCAGTGAGTGGGACAGGGGCTACGAGCAGTACTTC.

The chain couples TRBV11-2 to TRBJ2-3; the match to TRBD2 covers 8 bases. Germline lookup yields CDR1 SGHAT and CDR2 FQNNGV. With 6 bases clipped from V and 5 bases from J, the junction kept 10 bases outside the gene matches. The CDR3 is 15 residues long. The CDR3 DNA reads as TGTGCCAGCAGTGGGGAGCGGGAGCGGGAAGATACGCAGTATTTT. Its translation: CASSGEREREDTQYF.